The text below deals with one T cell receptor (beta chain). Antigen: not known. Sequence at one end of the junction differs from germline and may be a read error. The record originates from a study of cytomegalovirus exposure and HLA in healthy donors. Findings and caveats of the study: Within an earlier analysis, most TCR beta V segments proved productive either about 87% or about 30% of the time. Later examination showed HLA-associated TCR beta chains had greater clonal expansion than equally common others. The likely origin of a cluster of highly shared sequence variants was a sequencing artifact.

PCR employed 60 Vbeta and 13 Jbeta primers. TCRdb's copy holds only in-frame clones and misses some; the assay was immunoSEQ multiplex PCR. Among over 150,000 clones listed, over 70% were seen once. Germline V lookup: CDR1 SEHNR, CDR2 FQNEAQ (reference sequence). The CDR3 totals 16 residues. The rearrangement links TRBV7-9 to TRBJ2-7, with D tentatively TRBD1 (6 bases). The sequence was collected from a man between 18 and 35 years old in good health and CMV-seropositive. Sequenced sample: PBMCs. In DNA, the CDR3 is TGTTCCAGCAGCTCCGCGACAGGAAGGACCGGCTACGAGCAGTACTTC. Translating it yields CSSSSATGRTGYEQYF.